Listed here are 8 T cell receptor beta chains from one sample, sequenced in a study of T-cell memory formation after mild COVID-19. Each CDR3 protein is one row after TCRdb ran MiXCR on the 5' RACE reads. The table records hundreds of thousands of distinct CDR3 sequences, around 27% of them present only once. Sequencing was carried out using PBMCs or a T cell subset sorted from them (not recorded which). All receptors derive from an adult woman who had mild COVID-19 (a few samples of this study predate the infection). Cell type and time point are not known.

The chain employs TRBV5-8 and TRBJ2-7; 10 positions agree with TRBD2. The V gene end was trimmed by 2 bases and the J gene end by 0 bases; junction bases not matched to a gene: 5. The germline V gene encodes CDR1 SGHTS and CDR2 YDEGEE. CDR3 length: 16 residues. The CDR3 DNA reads TGTGCCAGCAGCTTCGGGCTAGCGGGGGTCTCCTACGAGCAGTACTTC. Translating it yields CASSFGLAGVSYEQYF.

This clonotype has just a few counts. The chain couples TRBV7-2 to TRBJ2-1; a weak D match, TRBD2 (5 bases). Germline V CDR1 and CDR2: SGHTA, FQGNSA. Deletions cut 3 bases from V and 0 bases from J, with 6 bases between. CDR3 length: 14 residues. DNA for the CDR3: TGTGCCAGCAGCTTGCGGGTCTCCTACAATGAGCAGTTCTTC. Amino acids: CASSLRVSYNEQFF. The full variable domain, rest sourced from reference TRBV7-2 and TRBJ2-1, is GAGVSQSPSNKVTEKGKDVELRCDPISGHTALYWYRQSLGQGLEFLIYFQGNSAPDKSGLPSDRFSAERTGGSVSTLTIQRTQQEDSAVYLCASSLRVSYNEQFFGPGTRLTVL.

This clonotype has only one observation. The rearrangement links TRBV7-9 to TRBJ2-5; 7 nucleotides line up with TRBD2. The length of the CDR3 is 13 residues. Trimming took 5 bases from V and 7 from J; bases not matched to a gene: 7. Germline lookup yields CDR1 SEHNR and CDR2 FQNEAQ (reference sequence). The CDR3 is CASSPDPGGTQYF. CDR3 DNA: TGTGCCAGCAGCCCCGACCCGGGGGGGACCCAGTACTTC.

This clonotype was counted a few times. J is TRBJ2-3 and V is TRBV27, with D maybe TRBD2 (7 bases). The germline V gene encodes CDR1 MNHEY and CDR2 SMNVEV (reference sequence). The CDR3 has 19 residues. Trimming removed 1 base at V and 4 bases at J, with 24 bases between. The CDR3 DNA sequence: TGTGCCAGCAGTTTATACCCTGCTTCGCGGGGGCGTCGGGCAGATACGCAGTATTTT. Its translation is CASSLYPASRGRRADTQYF.

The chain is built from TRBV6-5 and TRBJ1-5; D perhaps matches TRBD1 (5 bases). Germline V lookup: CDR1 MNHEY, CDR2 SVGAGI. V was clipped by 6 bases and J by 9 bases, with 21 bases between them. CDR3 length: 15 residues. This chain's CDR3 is CASSYISPGLSPQHF. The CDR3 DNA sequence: TGTGCCAGCAGCTATATTAGTCCAGGGTTGTCGCCCCAGCATTTT.

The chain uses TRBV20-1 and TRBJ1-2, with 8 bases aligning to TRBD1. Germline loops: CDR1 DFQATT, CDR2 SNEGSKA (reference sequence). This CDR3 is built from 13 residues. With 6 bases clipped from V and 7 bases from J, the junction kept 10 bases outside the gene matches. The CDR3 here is CSAPDRVGGGYTF. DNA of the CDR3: TGCAGTGCACCGGACAGGGTGGGAGGTGGCTACACCTTC.

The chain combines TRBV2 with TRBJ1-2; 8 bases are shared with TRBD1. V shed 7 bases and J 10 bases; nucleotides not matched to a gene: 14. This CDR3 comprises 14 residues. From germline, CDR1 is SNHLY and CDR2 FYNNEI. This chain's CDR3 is CASKGQAFQLDYTF. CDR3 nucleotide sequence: TGTGCCAGCAAGGGACAGGCTTTTCAGTTGGACTACACCTTC.

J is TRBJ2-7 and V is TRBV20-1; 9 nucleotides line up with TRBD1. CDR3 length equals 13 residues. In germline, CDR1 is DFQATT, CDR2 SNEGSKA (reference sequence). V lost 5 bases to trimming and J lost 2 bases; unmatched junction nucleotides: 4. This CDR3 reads CSASRDRAYEQYF. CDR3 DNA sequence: TGCAGTGCTTCCCGGGACAGGGCCTACGAGCAGTACTTC.